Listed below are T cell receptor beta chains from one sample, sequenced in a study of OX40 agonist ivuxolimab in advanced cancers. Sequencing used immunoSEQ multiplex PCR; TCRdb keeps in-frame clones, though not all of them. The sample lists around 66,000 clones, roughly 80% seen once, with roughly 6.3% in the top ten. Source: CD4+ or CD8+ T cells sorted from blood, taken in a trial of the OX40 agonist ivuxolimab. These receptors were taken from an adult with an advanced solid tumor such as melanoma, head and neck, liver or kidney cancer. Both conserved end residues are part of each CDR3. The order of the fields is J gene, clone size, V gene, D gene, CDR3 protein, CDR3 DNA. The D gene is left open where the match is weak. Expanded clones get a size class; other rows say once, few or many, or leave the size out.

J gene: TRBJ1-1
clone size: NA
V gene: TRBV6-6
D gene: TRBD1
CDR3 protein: CASSSDRGGTEAFF
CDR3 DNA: TGTGCCAGCAGTTCGGACAGGGGCGGCACTGAAGCTTTCTTT

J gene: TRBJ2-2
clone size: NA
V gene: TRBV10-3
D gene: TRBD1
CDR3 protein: CAIRTTGGYTGELFF
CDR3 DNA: TGTGCCATCAGGACGACAGGGGGCTACACCGGGGAGCTGTTTTTT

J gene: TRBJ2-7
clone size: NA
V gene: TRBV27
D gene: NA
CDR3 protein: CASSLGARTGQEQYF
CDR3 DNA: TGTGCCAGCAGTTTAGGGGCGAGGACGGGTCAGGAGCAGTACTTC

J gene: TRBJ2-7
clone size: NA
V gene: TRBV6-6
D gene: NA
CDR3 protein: CASSRPTLDEQYF
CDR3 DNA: TGTGCCAGCAGTAGGCCTACCCTGGACGAGCAGTACTTC

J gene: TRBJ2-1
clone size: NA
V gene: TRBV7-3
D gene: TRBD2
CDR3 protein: CASSFLGGGPNEQFF
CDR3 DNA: TGTGCCAGCAGCTTCCTCGGCGGGGGGCCCAATGAGCAGTTCTTC

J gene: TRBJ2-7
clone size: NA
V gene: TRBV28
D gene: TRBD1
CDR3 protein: CASSSPAPGQGSLGEQYF
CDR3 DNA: TGTGCCAGCAGCTCCCCTGCCCCGGGACAGGGATCGCTGGGCGAGCAGTACTTC

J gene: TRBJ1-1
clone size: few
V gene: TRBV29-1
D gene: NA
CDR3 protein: CSVHVNTEAFF
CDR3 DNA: TGCAGCGTTCACGTGAACACTGAAGCTTTCTTT

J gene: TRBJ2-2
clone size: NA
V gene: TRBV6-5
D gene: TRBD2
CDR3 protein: CASSALAANTGELFF
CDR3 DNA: TGTGCCAGCAGCGCTCTAGCGGCGAACACCGGGGAGCTGTTTTTT

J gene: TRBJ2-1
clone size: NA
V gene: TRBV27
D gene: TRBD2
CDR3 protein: CASSSGLAGVHEQFF
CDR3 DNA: TGTGCCAGCAGTTCGGGACTAGCGGGTGTTCATGAGCAGTTCTTC

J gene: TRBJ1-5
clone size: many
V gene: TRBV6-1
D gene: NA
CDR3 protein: CASSRDNQPQHF
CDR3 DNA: TGTGCCAGCAGTAGGGACAATCAGCCCCAGCATTTT

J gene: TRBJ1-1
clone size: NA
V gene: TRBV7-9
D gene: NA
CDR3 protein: CASSLGAGANTEAFF
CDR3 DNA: TGTGCCAGCAGCTTAGGAGCCGGGGCGAACACTGAAGCTTTCTTT

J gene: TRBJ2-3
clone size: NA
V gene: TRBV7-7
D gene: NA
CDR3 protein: CASSLRLADTQYF
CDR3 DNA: TGTGCCAGCAGCCTCCGCCTCGCAGATACGCAGTATTTT

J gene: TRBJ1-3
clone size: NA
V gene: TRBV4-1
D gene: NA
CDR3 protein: CASSHPGLNSGNTIYF
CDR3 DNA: TGCGCCAGCAGCCACCCGGGACTGAACTCTGGAAACACCATATATTTT

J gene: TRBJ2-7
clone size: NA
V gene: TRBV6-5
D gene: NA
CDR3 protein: CASSYRSQGYEQYF
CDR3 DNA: TGTGCCAGCAGTTACAGGTCACAGGGCTACGAGCAGTACTTC